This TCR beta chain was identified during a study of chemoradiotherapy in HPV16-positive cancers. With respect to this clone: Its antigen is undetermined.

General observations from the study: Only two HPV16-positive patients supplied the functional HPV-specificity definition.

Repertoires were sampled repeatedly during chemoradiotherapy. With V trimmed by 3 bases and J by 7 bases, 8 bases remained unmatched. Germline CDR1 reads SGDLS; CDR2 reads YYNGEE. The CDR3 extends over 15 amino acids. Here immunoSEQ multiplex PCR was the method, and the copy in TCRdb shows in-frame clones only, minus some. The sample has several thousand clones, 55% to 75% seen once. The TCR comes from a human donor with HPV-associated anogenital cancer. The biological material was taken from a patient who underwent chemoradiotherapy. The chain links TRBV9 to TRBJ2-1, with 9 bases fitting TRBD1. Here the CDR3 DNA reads TGTGCCAGCAGCGATGGGACAGGGACTGGAAATGAGCAGTTCTTC. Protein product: CASSDGTGTGNEQFF.